The source of this TCR beta chain is a study of blood T cell repertoires in COVID-19. Sequencing used immunoSEQ multiplex PCR; TCRdb keeps in-frame clones, though not all of them. This sample has over 150,000 clones, with around 87% found just once. The CDR3 sequence is 13 residues long. Germline V gene sequence: CDR1 SGHRS, CDR2 YFSETQ. V was clipped by 5 bases and J by 4 bases, with 12 bases between them. The TCR was taken from a man between 60 and 75 years old with COVID-19, enrolled during active disease. Sequencing was carried out using peripheral blood. The V and J genes are TRBV5-1 and TRBJ1-2; D unresolved. The CDR3 bases are TGCGCCAGCAGTAAGGACTCCGGCTATGGCTACACCTTC. It yields the protein CASSKDSGYGYTF.